This passage covers 22 T cell receptor beta chains from one sample sequenced in a study of blood T cell repertoires in COVID-19. Measured with immunoSEQ multiplex PCR; TCRdb has only the in-frame clones, and not every one. The table lists around 100,000 clones, about 88% of them singletons, with 2.1% in the top ten. The sequenced sample consisted of peripheral blood. All receptors derive from a human donor in a cohort sampled during active COVID-19.

This chain links TRBV28 with TRBJ1-5; D remains ambiguous. The germline V gene encodes CDR1 MDHEN and CDR2 SYDVKM. This CDR3 spans 15 amino acids. V was clipped by 3 bases and J by 3 bases, with 12 bases between them. The CDR3 DNA sequence: TGTGCCAGCAGTTTGGAGGGTAGATACAATCAGCCCCAGCATTTT. It translates to CASSLEGRYNQPQHF.

The V and J genes are TRBV27 and TRBJ2-7, with TRBD2 matching over 7 bases. The CDR3 loop spans 13 amino acids. V trimming: 8 bases; J trimming: 4 bases; junction bases outside the gene matches: 8. In germline, CDR1 is MNHEY, CDR2 SMNVEV (reference sequence). This CDR3 reads CASRPAGSYEQYF. CDR3 DNA: TGTGCCAGCCGCCCAGCGGGGTCATACGAGCAGTACTTC.

The CDR3 bases are TGCGCCAGCAGCCAAGATTGGGGACCGGGACTAGCGACACCCAATGAGCAGTTCTTC. It yields the protein CASSQDWGPGLATPNEQFF. The chain carries TRBV4-1 and TRBJ2-1; 10 positions agree with TRBD2. After removal of 0 bases from V and 6 bases from J, the junction contained 14 bases not matched to a gene. There are 19 residues in the CDR3. Looked up from germline, CDR1 is MGHRA and CDR2 is YSYEKL.

V usage is TRBV5-1 and J usage is TRBJ2-1, with D unresolved. V dropped 5 bases and J dropped 0 bases, with 12 bases sitting between them. The germline gives CDR1 SGHRS, CDR2 YFSETQ. The CDR3 loop spans 15 amino acids. The CDR3 DNA sequence: TGCGCCAGCAGTTTTAGTTCCTCCTCCTACAATGAGCAGTTCTTC. Translating it yields CASSFSSSSYNEQFF.

The chain uses TRBV6-5 and TRBJ1-1; D gene unclear. The germline CDR1 and CDR2 sequences are MNHEY and SVGAGI. The V end was cut by 5 bases, the J end by 11 bases, with 21 bases between. The CDR3 totals 14 residues. In DNA form, the CDR3 reads TGTGCCAGCAGTCTCTCCGAACAATACACCTCCGCTTTCTTT. Protein: CASSLSEQYTSAFF.

The chain uses TRBV2 and TRBJ2-3; D not resolved. The V gene's germline CDR1 is SNHLY and CDR2 FYNNEI. The CDR3 totals 16 residues. Trimming left V 0 bases short and J 0 bases short, with 10 bases between. CDR3 DNA sequence: TGTGCCAGCAGTGAAGCTAGAGTCTATAGCACAGATACGCAGTATTTT. It yields the protein CASSEARVYSTDTQYF. The full variable domain, with the rest looked up from reference TRBV2 and TRBJ2-3, is EPEVTQTPSHQVTQMGQEVILRCVPISNHLYFYWYRQILGQKVEFLVSFYNNEISEKSEIFDDQFSVERPDGSNFTLKIRSTKLEDSAMYFCASSEARVYSTDTQYFGPGTRLTVL.

The rearrangement joins TRBV28 to TRBJ1-6; D is unclear. Trimming left V 3 bases short and J 3 bases short, with 12 bases between. This CDR3 spans 16 amino acids. Germline CDR1 MDHEN, CDR2 SYDVKM. The CDR3 sequence is CASSFLDTIYNSPLHF. CDR3 in DNA: TGTGCCAGCAGTTTCTTAGACACGATCTATAATTCACCCCTCCACTTT.

In this sample, this clone turned up a few times. This chain joins TRBV2 and TRBJ2-2, with D possibly matching TRBD2 (6 bases). The CDR3 contains 15 residues. Trimming pared 5 bases from V and 4 bases from J, leaving 14 bases between. Germline CDR1 SNHLY, CDR2 FYNNEI. The CDR3 nucleotides read TGTGCCAGCAGTATCACCGGGAGAACCACCGGGGAGCTGTTTTTT. It is translated as CASSITGRTTGELFF.

This chain uses TRBV12-3 or TRBV12-4 with TRBJ1-2; 10 bases agree with TRBD1. The CDR3 runs 13 residues. The V gene end was trimmed by 3 bases and the J gene end by 8 bases; junction bases not matched to a gene: 3. CDR3: CASSLGQGIGYTF. The CDR3 DNA reads TGTGCCAGCAGTTTGGGACAGGGGATCGGCTACACCTTC.

This chain joins TRBV11-2 and TRBJ1-1; TRBD1 might be the D (6 bases). Germline CDR1 is SGHAT and CDR2 is FQNNGV. The CDR3 is 14 amino acids. V lost 1 base and J 1 base, leaving 7 bases between the germline ends. The CDR3 DNA reads as TGTGCCAGCAGCTTAGTAGGGGGGAACACTGAAGCTTTCTTT. Translating gives CASSLVGGNTEAFF.

The rearrangement joins TRBV27 to TRBJ1-2; the D gene is possibly TRBD1 (6 bases). The CDR3 contains 14 residues. The germline CDR1 and CDR2 sequences are MNHEY and SMNVEV (reference sequence). Trimming stripped 2 bases from V and 4 bases from J, with 11 bases between. CDR3 loop: CASSLTGSTYGYTF. CDR3 coding DNA: TGTGCCAGCAGTTTAACAGGGTCTACCTATGGCTACACCTTC.

The chain is built from TRBV7-2 and TRBJ1-5, with D unclear. Trimming stripped 5 bases from V and 3 bases from J, with 17 bases between. Germline CDR1 and CDR2: SGHTA and FQGNSA. The CDR3 consists of 16 residues. The CDR3, as DNA: TGTGCCAGCAGCCCCTCCACCGGGTTCATCAATCAGCCCCAGCATTTT. It yields the protein CASSPSTGFINQPQHF.

This clone was picked up one time. The genes are TRBV3-1 (or the pseudogene TRBV3-2) and TRBJ1-3, with D possibly TRBD1 on 6 matching bases. This CDR3 region has 15 residues. V lost 4 bases, J lost 2 bases, and 12 bases lay in between. CDR1 is LGHDT, CDR2 YNNKEL, per germline (reference sequence). The CDR3 sequence: CASSLYTGTGNTIYF. The CDR3 nucleotides are TGTGCCAGCAGCCTATATACAGGGACTGGAAACACCATATATTTT.

The J gene is TRBJ2-1, the V gene TRBV6-1; possibly TRBD2 for D (6 bases). This CDR3 region has 17 residues. CDR1 is MNHNS, CDR2 SASEGT, per germline. V lost 3 bases, J lost 2 bases, and 17 bases lay in between. DNA for the CDR3: TGTGCCAGCAGTGACCCGACTAGTTGGTTCACCTACAATGAGCAGTTCTTC. Its translation is CASSDPTSWFTYNEQFF.

The chain is built from TRBV7-2 and TRBJ2-7; D might be TRBD2 (5 bases). This CDR3 comprises 16 residues. Germline V gives CDR1 SGHTA, CDR2 FQGNSA. Trimming pared 3 bases from V and 0 bases from J, leaving 15 bases between. The CDR3 spells CASSFTARASSYEQYF. As DNA, the CDR3 is TGTGCCAGCAGCTTCACCGCGAGGGCGAGCTCCTACGAGCAGTACTTC.

The V gene is TRBV10-3, the J gene TRBJ1-1; tentatively, D is TRBD1 (5 bases). CDR1 and CDR2 (germline): ENHRY, SYGVKD. V was shortened by 2 bases and J by 4 bases, with 14 bases between the two germline ends. CDR3 length: 15 residues. The CDR3 DNA reads TGTGCCATCAGTGAGAGAGTGGGGGGTACCACTGAAGCTTTCTTT. Protein: CAISERVGGTTEAFF.

CDR3 protein: CASTIFREETQYF. Here the CDR3 DNA reads TGTGCCAGCACTATATTCCGGGAAGAGACCCAGTACTTC. This sequence joins TRBV6-5 and TRBJ2-5; D unresolved. CDR3 size: 13 residues. The germline CDR1 and CDR2 sequences are MNHEY and SVGAGI. Trimming took 7 bases from V and 3 from J, leaving 12 bases between them.

The chain carries TRBV18 and TRBJ2-5; no firm D call. Trimming removed 4 bases at V and 1 base at J, with 10 bases between. This CDR3 is built from 14 residues. The germline V gene encodes CDR1 KGHSH and CDR2 LQKENI. The DNA of the CDR3 is TGTGCCAGCTCACAACTCGCCCGCCAAGAGACCCAGTACTTC. Translated, it gives CASSQLARQETQYF.

In DNA, the CDR3 is TGCGCCAGCAGCCAAGGTGAACTAGCGGCGGGGGCCCAGTACTTC. Amino acid sequence: CASSQGELAAGAQYF. The chain carries TRBV4-1 and TRBJ2-5; TRBD2 aligns across 8 bases. V was pared by 1 base and J by 9 bases, with 10 bases of the junction left unmatched. The CDR3 is made up of 15 amino acids. Germline V gives CDR1 MGHRA, CDR2 YSYEKL.

This clone was picked up one time. The chain uses TRBV2 and TRBJ2-3, with 14 bases aligning to TRBD2. The germline CDR1 and CDR2 sequences are SNHLY and FYNNEI. There are 14 residues in the CDR3. The ends lost 10 bases at V and 4 bases at J; junction bases unmatched: 4. The CDR3 protein is CAIGLAGGADTQYF. The CDR3, as DNA: TGTGCCATTGGACTAGCGGGGGGTGCAGATACGCAGTATTTT.

The chain uses TRBV18 and TRBJ2-3, with D possibly being TRBD2 (5 bases). The germline V gene has CDR1 KGHSH and CDR2 LQKENI. Trimming shortened V by 3 bases and J by 4 bases, and 17 bases separated the two germline ends. The CDR3 runs 16 residues. In DNA, the CDR3 is TGTGCCAGCTCACCTAATACACAAACCGGGGCAGATACGCAGTATTTT. It is translated as CASSPNTQTGADTQYF.

This clone turned up a few times. The chain has TRBV6-5 and TRBJ2-2; unclear D gene. From germline, CDR1 is MNHEY and CDR2 SVGAGI. The CDR3 consists of 15 residues. Trimming removed 2 bases from V and 5 bases from J, with 12 bases in between. CDR3 coding DNA: TGTGCCAGCAGTTACCGTAGTCTCAGGACCGGGGAGCTGTTTTTT. This gives the protein CASSYRSLRTGELFF.